This TCR beta chain emerged from a study of blood T cell repertoires in COVID-19 (dated by TCRdb to between 2020 and 2021). For the study in its entirety: Collaborator samples came from the United States, Italy and Spain and covered acute and convalescent phases of COVID-19. Where available, HLA class I and class II types were obtained from metadata supplied by the sample provider rather than from assay-based typing. The samples were drawn from two sources: the first 160 participants of the ongoing ImmuneRACE study, and 950 to 1,500 subjects contributed by 6 global collaborators. The repertoires were released in a freely available public database meant as a resource for research on the immune response to SARS-CoV-2. Subjects who had been exposed to COVID-19, were actively infected with it, or had recovered from it provided the deeply sampled blood TCRbeta repertoires that made up the dataset. The prospective study material was composed of cDNA or gDNA derived from T cells, B-cell-depleted T cells, or PBMCs. A de-identified subject ID, COVID-19 status, age in years and sex were almost always included in the sample metadata. General study outcomes and caveats: How much clinical and demographic metadata was included differed by source and by participant, and the metadata was provided uncurated.

Taken from the germline V gene, the CDR1 and CDR2 loops are MNHEY and SVGAGI. Between the V and J ends, shortened by 2 bases and 7 bases respectively, the junction contains 9 bases. From its cysteine to its phenylalanine, the CDR3 spans 13 amino acids. Only the CDR3 region is kept as DNA, spanning 39 bases read in frame from base 1. In Seattle, one collaborating source enrolled patients while the infection was active and tracked those patients longitudinally over the course of disease. The collaborating institutions used their own protocols to collect whole blood in K2EDTA tubes. For TCRbeta analysis, collaborators shipped samples in one of three forms: frozen whole blood, isolated PBMCs, or DNA extracted from either of those sample types. Worth noting for this clone: No antigen is known for it. Within one base of it there is no much larger clone, and no base qualities were kept.

TCRbeta CDR3 regions were amplified from genomic DNA by means of the immunoSEQ Assay, a bias-controlled multiplex PCR. On the authors' methods: The number of nucleated cells in each sample was estimated by amplification of reference gene primers within the assay. Sequence reads were collapsed and filtered to measure the absolute abundance of every unique TCRbeta CDR3 rearrangement. For each sample, productive Simpson clonality was calculated by taking the square root of Simpson's diversity index across productive rearrangements. Imported from immuneACCESS, the table was reduced by TCRdb to in-frame sequences with V and J called. These copies leave out some clones; in studies compared against another copy, an unresolved V gene accounts for under half, and the cause of the remainder is not known. The V and J calls and clone size are taken from that table; D and trimming were inferred from the DNA. This sample gives 120,000 to 150,000 clones in total; 65% to 85% of them show up just once. 8.9% of the sample goes to the ten largest clones.

The origin of this receptor is a man aged 30 to 45 with COVID-19, enrolled during active disease. Input material: peripheral blood. The rearranged chain carries TRBV6-5 and TRBJ1-5; TRBD1 is possibly the D segment (5 matching bases). The DNA sequence is as follows: TGTGCCAGCAGTTACGCGCGGGGCCAGCCCCAGCATTTT. Its protein product is CASSYARGQPQHF.